This T cell receptor (beta chain) was sequenced during a study of spatial heterogeneity in lung cancer. The overall study: Bulk RNA-seq from matched material yielded a T cell module score that correlated strongly with TCR transcript counts in tumor regions.

Study conclusions and caveats: For expanded intratumoral alpha and beta TCRs, counts tracked tumor mutation counts. Beta chains had roughly 13% coverage of tumor T cells, and alpha chains had 6% to 7%.

This clonotype has a count of ten or more. The antigen remains unidentified. With the library built for alpha chains, this beta chain is off target and its frequency is not meaningful. The V gene's germline CDR1 is SNHLY and CDR2 FYNNEI. This CDR3 is built from 13 residues. V lost 6 bases and J lost 4, with 9 bases in between. Specified time point: sample taken at primary tumor resection. The donor group consisted of some 70 patients who had untreated, early-stage non-small cell lung cancer. MiXCR, run by TCRdb on the 5' RACE reads, gives a single entry per CDR3 protein. The sample lists almost 7,500 distinct CDR3 sequences; 11% to 15% were seen once.

Sequenced material: lung tumor tissue, taken at surgery. The chain employs TRBV2 and TRBJ2-2; no clear D. This receptor was taken from a female donor with early-stage non-small cell lung cancer. The CDR3 DNA reads TGTGCCAGCAGCAATTCGGTCACCGGGGAGCTGTTTTTT. Protein product: CASSNSVTGELFF.